A single sample gave rise to the 20 T cell receptor beta chains below, sequenced in a study of blood T cells in healthy people across ages. Using a J-beta primer mix together with a sample-barcoded 5' primer, a second PCR was run for roughly 6 to 12 cycles. TCRdb re-called the 5' RACE reads through MiXCR, storing one row per CDR3 protein. The data hold some 900,000 distinct CDR3 sequences, with roughly 26% observed a single time. The material sequenced was blood. The origin of the receptors is a woman older than 75 in good health.

A word on this clonotype: This may arise from a read error, as a much more abundant clone is one base away. The gene calls are TRBV7-2 and TRBJ2-5, with D uncertain. Per the germline V gene, CDR1 is SGHTA and CDR2 is FQGNSA. CDR3 length: 12 residues. CDR3 DNA sequence: TGTGCCAACAGCTTAAAGAAGGAGACCCAGTACTTC. Its protein is CANSLKKETQYF.

This chain joins TRBV20-1 and TRBJ2-5; TRBD2 matches 11 bases. CDR3 size: 14 residues. Germline values: CDR1 DFQATT, CDR2 SNEGSKA (reference sequence). V lost 1 base, J lost 5 bases, and 3 bases stayed unmatched. CDR3 sequence: CSARGRLAGETQYF. CDR3 bases: TGCAGTGCTAGAGGCCGACTAGCGGGGGAGACCCAGTACTTC.

The chain combines TRBV7-2 with TRBJ1-2, with 7 bases fitting TRBD1. V shed 4 bases and J 3 bases; nucleotides not matched to a gene: 5. There are 14 residues in the CDR3. The germline V gene encodes CDR1 SGHTA and CDR2 FQGNSA. The CDR3 bases are TGTGCCAGCAGCTACGGACAGGCGGACTATGGCTACACCTTC. Translated, it gives CASSYGQADYGYTF.

V gene TRBV7-2 combines with J gene TRBJ1-5; TRBD1 might be the D (5 bases). The germline CDR1 and CDR2 sequences are SGHTA and FQGNSA. The germline V and J ends were trimmed by 2 bases and 0 bases, with 11 bases remaining between them. The CDR3 extends over 16 amino acids. The CDR3 is CASSLSGGDSNQPQHF. CDR3 in DNA: TGTGCCAGCAGCTTAAGCGGGGGGGATAGCAATCAGCCCCAGCATTTT.

Details on this clonotype: Since a much larger clone is just one base distant, this may be a read error. The chain has TRBV20-1 and TRBJ2-3, with TRBD2 identical over 7 bases. Losses at the gene ends were 3 bases for V and 4 bases for J; bases not matched to a gene: 7. This CDR3 has 14 residues. The germline V gene has CDR1 DFQATT and CDR2 SNEGSKA (reference sequence). CDR3 amino acids: CSARESGAADTQYF. The CDR3 DNA sequence: TGCAGTGCTAGGGAAAGCGGGGCCGCAGATACGCAGTATTTT.

Comments on this clonotype: A read error may explain this, as a much larger clone is one base away. V gene TRBV18 combines with J gene TRBJ2-7; possibly TRBD1 for D (7 bases). Germline CDR1 and CDR2: KGHSH and LQKENI. This CDR3 comprises 15 residues. The CDR3 bases are TGTGCCAGCTCACCACGCGGGACAGTCTCCCACGAGCAGTACTTC. Amino acid sequence: CASSPRGTVSHEQYF.

This clonotype was counted at least ten times. One end of the junction fails to match germline, which may point to a read error. This sequence joins TRBV15 and TRBJ2-1; a possible D gene is TRBD2 (7 bases). This CDR3 spans 18 amino acids. Germline V gene data show CDR1 as LNHNV and CDR2 as YYDKDF (reference sequence). DNA of the CDR3: TGTGCCACCAACAGAGAATTTGGGGGGGGCCTAAGTCGCGATGAGCAGTTCTTC. Translated: CATNREFGGGLSRDEQFF.

This clonotype has a single count. The chain carries TRBV2 and TRBJ2-3, with TRBD2 identical over 8 bases. V trimming: 8 bases; J trimming: 2 bases; junction bases outside the gene matches: 9. Germline assignment: CDR1 SNHLY and CDR2 FYNNEI. The CDR3 totals 15 residues. The CDR3: CASRQAGGPTDTQYF. The CDR3 nucleotides read TGTGCCAGCCGTCAGGCGGGGGGCCCCACAGATACGCAGTATTTT. Combining the CDR3 with reference TRBV2 and TRBJ2-3 gives the whole variable domain EPEVTQTPSHQVTQMGQEVILRCVPISNHLYFYWYRQILGQKVEFLVSFYNNEISEKSEIFDDQFSVERPDGSNFTLKIRSTKLEDSAMYFCASRQAGGPTDTQYFGPGTRLTVL.

To note about this clonotype: This may stem from a read error, because a much larger clone lies one nucleotide away. The chain couples TRBV5-1 to TRBJ1-5; D is perhaps TRBD1 (5 bases). The CDR3 consists of 14 residues. Per germline, CDR1 SGHRS and CDR2 YFSETQ. In DNA, the CDR3 is TGCGCCAGCAGCTTGGCCGGGGGGGTTCAGCCCCGGCATTTT. The encoded protein is CASSLAGGVQPRHF.

This clonotype was observed many times. The chain links TRBV28 to TRBJ2-5; 8 bases map to TRBD1. The length of the CDR3 is 16 residues. The junction had 10 bases not matched to a gene; V was cut back by 5 bases and J by 2 bases. Germline V CDR1 and CDR2: MDHEN, SYDVKM. DNA for the CDR3: TGTGCCAGCAGTCCTCCGATCGGACAGGGACAAGAGACCCAGTACTTC. As protein: CASSPPIGQGQETQYF. The complete variable domain, with remaining parts taken from reference TRBV28 and TRBJ2-5, reads DVKVTQSSRYLVKRTGEKVFLECVQDMDHENMFWYRQDPGLGLRLIYFSYDVKMKEKGDIPEGYSVSREKKERFSLILESASTNQTSMYLCASSPPIGQGQETQYFGPGTRLLVL.

V and J are TRBV7-7 and TRBJ2-5, with D perhaps assigned TRBD1 or TRBD2 (5 bases each). Germline lookup yields CDR1 SSHAT and CDR2 FNYEAQ (reference sequence). There are 15 residues in the CDR3. CDR3 coding DNA: TGTGCTAGCGCACCTTCCCAGGGTGTGGGAGAGACCCAGTACTTC. Translation: CASAPSQGVGETQYF.

The J gene is TRBJ1-4, the V gene TRBV6-6; TRBD1 matches at 9 bases. The germline gives CDR1 MNHNY, CDR2 SVGAGI (reference sequence). Trimming took 3 bases from V and 7 from J; bases not matched to a gene: 3. This CDR3 region has 14 residues. The CDR3 sequence: CASSYSTGGEKLFF. The CDR3 DNA is TGTGCCAGCAGTTATTCGACAGGGGGTGAAAAACTGTTTTTT.

This clonotype was observed a handful of times. A much larger clone differs from this one at a single base, so this may be a read error. This chain connects TRBV5-1 to TRBJ1-2; 8 nucleotides align to TRBD1. CDR1 and CDR2 (germline): SGHRS, YFSETQ. Losses at the gene ends were 7 bases for V and 7 bases for J; bases not matched to a gene: 9. The CDR3 loop spans 13 amino acids. The DNA of the CDR3 is TGCGCCAGCGGCGGGACAGGTCTCTGTGGCTACACCTTC. This encodes CASGGTGLCGYTF.

This clonotype was picked up a small number of times. The chain recombines TRBV20-1 with TRBJ1-3, with a weak D call TRBD1 (6 bases). The CDR3 length is 13 residues. In germline, CDR1 is DFQATT, CDR2 SNEGSKA (reference sequence). The V end lost 5 bases, the J end lost 3 bases, and 11 bases lay between the germline ends. This CDR3 reads CSAPRGDGNTIYF. CDR3 nucleotide sequence: TGCAGTGCTCCCAGGGGAGATGGAAACACCATATATTTT.

This clonotype was seen ten or more times. The J gene is TRBJ2-3, the V gene TRBV20-1; 12 bases map to TRBD2. With 1 base clipped from V and 1 base from J, the junction kept 12 bases outside the gene matches. This CDR3 comprises 19 residues. Germline V gene data show CDR1 as DFQATT and CDR2 as SNEGSKA (reference sequence). DNA for the CDR3: TGCAGTGCTAGAGCCCCGTCTGGACTAGCGGGGATGCGCACAGATACGCAGTATTTT. Its protein is CSARAPSGLAGMRTDTQYF.

The chain uses TRBV27 and TRBJ1-6; TRBD1 matches at 9 bases. The CDR3 runs to 15 residues. CDR1 MNHEY and CDR2 SMNVEV come from the germline V gene (reference sequence). Trimming cost V 6 bases and J 11 bases; bases outside gene matches: 11. CDR3 DNA sequence: TGTGCCAGCAGGGAGGGGGACAGGGATTTTCCACCCCTCCACTTT. This codes for CASREGDRDFPPLHF.

The chain joins TRBV6-5 to TRBJ1-5; no clear D. Germline CDR1 reads MNHEY; CDR2 reads SVGAGI. This CDR3 has 14 amino acids. V was cut by 4 bases and J by 4 bases, with 11 bases left in between. CDR3 sequence (DNA): TGTGCCAGCAGTTCTGTAATGGGAAATCAGCCCCAGCATTTT. This encodes CASSSVMGNQPQHF.

This clonotype was seen only a few times. V gene TRBV2 combines with J gene TRBJ1-2; a possible D gene is TRBD1 (5 bases). V shed 6 bases and J shed 8 bases, with 13 bases lying between them. The germline V gene has CDR1 SNHLY and CDR2 FYNNEI. The CDR3 extends over 12 amino acids. The CDR3 DNA follows: TGTGCCAGCAGGAAGACAGAGGGCGGCTACACCTTC. It translates to CASRKTEGGYTF.

This clonotype was detected ten times or more. The chain joins TRBV7-2 to TRBJ2-5; TRBD1 matches 7 bases. CDR3 size: 15 residues. V was pared by 3 bases and J by 2 bases, with 6 bases of the junction left unmatched. Germline V CDR1 and CDR2: SGHTA, FQGNSA. The CDR3 nucleotides read TGTGCCAGCAGCTTCTCTGTGGACAGGCAAGAGACCCAGTACTTC. It specifies CASSFSVDRQETQYF. Combining the CDR3 with reference TRBV7-2 and TRBJ2-5 gives the whole variable domain GAGVSQSPSNKVTEKGKDVELRCDPISGHTALYWYRQSLGQGLEFLIYFQGNSAPDKSGLPSDRFSAERTGGSVSTLTIQRTQQEDSAVYLCASSFSVDRQETQYFGPGTRLLVL.

This clonotype was observed a few times. The rearrangement links TRBV6-2 or TRBV6-3 to TRBJ2-7; D possibly corresponds to TRBD1 (6 bases). V dropped 7 bases and J dropped 5 bases, with 24 bases sitting between them. The CDR3 is 16 amino acids. Germline V CDR1 and CDR2: MNHEY, SVGEGT. The CDR3 DNA reads TGTGCCAGCACTTTAGGGGGACGGGTCGCCTCTCACGAGCAGTACTTC. Residues: CASTLGGRVASHEQYF.